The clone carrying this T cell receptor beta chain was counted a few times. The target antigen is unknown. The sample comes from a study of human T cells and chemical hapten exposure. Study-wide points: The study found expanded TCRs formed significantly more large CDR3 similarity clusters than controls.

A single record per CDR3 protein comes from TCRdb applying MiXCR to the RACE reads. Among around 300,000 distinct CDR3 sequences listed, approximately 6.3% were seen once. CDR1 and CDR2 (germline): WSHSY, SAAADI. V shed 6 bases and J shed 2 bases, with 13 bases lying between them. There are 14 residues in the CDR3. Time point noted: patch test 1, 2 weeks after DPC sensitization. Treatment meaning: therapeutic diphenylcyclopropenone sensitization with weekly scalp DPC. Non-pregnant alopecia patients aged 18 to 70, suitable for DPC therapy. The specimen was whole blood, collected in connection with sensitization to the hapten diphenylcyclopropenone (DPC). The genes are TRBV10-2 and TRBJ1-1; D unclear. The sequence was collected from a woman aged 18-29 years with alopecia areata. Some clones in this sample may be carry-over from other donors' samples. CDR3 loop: CASSTVTSNTEAFF. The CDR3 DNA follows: TGCGCCAGCAGCACCGTGACCTCCAACACTGAAGCTTTCTTT.